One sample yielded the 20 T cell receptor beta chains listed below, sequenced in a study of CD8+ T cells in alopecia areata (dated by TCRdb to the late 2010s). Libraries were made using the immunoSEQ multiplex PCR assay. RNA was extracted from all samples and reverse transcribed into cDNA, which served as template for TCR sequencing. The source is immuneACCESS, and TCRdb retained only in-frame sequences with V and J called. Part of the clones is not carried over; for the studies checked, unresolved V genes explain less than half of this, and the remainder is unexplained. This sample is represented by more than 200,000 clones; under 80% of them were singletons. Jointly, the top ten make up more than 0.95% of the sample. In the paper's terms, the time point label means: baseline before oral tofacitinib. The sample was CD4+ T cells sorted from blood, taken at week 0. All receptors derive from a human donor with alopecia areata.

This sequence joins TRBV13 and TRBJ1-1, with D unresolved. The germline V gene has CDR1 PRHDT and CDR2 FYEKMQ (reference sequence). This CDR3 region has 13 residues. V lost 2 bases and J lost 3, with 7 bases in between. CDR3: CASSLFYDTEAFF. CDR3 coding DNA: TGTGCCAGCAGCTTATTCTACGACACTGAAGCTTTCTTT.

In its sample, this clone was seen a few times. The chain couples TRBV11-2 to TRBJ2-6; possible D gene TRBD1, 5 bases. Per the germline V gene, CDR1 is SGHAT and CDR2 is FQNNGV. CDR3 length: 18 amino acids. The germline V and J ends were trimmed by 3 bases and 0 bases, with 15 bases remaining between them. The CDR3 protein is CASSLRLQGRSGANVLTF. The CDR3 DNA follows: TGTGCCAGCAGCTTGAGATTGCAGGGTCGCTCTGGGGCCAACGTCCTGACTTTC.

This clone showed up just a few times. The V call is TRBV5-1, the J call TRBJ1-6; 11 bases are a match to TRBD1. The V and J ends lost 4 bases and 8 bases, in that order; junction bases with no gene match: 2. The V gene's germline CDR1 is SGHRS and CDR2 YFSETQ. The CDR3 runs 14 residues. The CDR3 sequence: CASSMGQGDSPLHF. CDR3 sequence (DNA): TGCGCCAGCAGCATGGGACAGGGGGATTCACCCCTCCACTTT.

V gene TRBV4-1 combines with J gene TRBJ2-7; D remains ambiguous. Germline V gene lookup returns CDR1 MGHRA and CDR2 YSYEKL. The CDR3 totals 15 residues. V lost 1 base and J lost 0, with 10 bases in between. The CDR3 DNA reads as TGCGCCAGCAGCCAAGGAGGCATAAGCTCCTACGAGCAGTACTTC. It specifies CASSQGGISSYEQYF.

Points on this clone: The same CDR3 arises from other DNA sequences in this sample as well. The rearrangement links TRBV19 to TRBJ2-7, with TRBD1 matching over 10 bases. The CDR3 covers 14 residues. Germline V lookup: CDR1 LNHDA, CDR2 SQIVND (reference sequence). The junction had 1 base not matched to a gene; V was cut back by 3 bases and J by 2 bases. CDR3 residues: CASSIGQGAYEQYF. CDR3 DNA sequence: TGTGCCAGTAGTATCGGACAGGGGGCCTACGAGCAGTACTTC. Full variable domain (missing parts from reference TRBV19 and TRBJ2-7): DGGITQSPKYLFRKEGQNVTLSCEQNLNHDAMYWYRQDPGQGLRLIYYSQIVNDFQKGDIAEGYSVSREKKESFPLTVTSAQKNPTAFYLCASSIGQGAYEQYFGPGTRLTVT.

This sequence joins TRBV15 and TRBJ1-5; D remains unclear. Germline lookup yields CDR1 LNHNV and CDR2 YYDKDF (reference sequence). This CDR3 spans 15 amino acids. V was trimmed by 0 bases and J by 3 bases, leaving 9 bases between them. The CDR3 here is CATSRDEVSNQPQHF. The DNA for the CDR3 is TGTGCCACCAGCAGAGATGAGGTGTCCAATCAGCCCCAGCATTTT.

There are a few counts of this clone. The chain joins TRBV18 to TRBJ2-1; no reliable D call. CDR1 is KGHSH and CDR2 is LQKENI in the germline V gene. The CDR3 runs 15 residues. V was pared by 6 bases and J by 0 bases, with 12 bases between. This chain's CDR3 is CASSPDGSSYNEQFF. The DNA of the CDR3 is TGTGCCAGCTCCCCGGACGGTAGCTCCTACAATGAGCAGTTCTTC.

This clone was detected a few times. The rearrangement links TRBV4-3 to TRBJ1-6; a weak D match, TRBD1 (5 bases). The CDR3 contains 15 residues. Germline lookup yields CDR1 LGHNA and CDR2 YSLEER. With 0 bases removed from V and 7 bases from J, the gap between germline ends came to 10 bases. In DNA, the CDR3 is TGCGCCAGCAGCCAAGATCGGGGGACCAATTCACCCCTCCACTTT. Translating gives CASSQDRGTNSPLHF.

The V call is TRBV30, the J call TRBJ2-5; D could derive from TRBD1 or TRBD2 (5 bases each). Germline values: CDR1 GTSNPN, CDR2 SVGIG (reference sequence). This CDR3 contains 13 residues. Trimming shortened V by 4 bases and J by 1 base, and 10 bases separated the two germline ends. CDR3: CAWTVGTQETQYF. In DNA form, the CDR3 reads TGTGCCTGGACGGTCGGGACCCAAGAGACCCAGTACTTC.

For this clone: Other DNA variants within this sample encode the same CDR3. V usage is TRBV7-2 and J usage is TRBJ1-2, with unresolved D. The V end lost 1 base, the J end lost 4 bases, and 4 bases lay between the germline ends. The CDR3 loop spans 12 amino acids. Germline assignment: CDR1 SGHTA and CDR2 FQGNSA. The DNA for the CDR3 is TGTGCCAGCAGCTTAGGCCCCTATGGCTACACCTTC. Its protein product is CASSLGPYGYTF.

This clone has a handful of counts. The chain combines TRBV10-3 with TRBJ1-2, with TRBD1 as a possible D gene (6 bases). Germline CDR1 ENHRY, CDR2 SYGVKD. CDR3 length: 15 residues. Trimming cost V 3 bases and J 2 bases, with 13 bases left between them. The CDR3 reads CAISEPGGANYGYTF. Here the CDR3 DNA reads TGTGCCATCAGTGAACCCGGGGGCGCGAACTATGGCTACACCTTC.

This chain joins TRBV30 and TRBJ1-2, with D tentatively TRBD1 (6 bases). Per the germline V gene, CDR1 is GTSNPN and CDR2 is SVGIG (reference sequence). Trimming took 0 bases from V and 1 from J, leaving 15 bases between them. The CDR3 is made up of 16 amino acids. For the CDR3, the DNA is TGTGCCTGGAGTGTTCCAGACAGGCTATTTAACTATGGCTACACCTTC. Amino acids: CAWSVPDRLFNYGYTF.

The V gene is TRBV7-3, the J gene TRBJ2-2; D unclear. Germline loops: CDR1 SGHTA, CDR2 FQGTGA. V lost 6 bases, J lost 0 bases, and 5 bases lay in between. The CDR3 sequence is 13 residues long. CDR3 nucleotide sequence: TGTGCCAGCAGTTTCGCGAACACCGGGGAGCTGTTTTTT. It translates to CASSFANTGELFF.

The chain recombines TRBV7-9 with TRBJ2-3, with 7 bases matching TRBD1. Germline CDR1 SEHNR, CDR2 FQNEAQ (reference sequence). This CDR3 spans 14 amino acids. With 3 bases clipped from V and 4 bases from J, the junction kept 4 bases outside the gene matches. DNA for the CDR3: TGTGCCAGCAGCTTTCGGACAGGATCAGATACGCAGTATTTT. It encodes CASSFRTGSDTQYF.

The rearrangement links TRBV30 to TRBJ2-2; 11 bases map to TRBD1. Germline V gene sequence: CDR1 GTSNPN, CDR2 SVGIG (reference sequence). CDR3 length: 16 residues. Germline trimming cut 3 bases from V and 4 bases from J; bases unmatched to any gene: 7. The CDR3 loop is CAWRDTGTGGTGELFF. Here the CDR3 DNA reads TGTGCCTGGAGGGACACCGGGACAGGGGGCACCGGGGAGCTGTTTTTT.

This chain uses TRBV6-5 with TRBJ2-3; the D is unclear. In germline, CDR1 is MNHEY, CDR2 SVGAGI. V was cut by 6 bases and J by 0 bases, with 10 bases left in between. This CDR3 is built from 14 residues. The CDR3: CASSPGYSTDTQYF. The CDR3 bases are TGTGCCAGCAGCCCCGGTTATAGCACAGATACGCAGTATTTT.

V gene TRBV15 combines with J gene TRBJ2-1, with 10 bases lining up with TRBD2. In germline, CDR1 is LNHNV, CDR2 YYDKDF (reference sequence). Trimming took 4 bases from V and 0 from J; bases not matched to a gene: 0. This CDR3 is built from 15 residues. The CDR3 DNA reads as TGTGCCACCAGCAAGCGGGGGGGCTCCTACAATGAGCAGTTCTTC. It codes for CATSKRGGSYNEQFF.

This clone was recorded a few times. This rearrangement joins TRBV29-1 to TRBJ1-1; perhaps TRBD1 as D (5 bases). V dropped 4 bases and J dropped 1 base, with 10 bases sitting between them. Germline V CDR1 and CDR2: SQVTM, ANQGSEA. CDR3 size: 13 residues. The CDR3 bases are TGCAGCGTTGTTCAGGGCGGGAACACTGAAGCTTTCTTT. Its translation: CSVVQGGNTEAFF.

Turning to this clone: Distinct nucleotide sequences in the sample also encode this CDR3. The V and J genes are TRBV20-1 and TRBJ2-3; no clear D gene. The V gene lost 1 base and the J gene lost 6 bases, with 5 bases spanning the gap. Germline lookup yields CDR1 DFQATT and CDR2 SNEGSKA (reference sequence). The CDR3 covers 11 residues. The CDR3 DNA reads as TGCAGTGCTAGAGTGGGGGATACGCAGTATTTT. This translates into CSARVGDTQYF.

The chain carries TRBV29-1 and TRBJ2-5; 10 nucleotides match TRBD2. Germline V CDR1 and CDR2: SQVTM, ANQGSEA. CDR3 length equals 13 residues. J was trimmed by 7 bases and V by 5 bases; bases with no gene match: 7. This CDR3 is CSVLAGELRTQYF. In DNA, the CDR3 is TGCAGCGTTCTAGCGGGGGAGCTCCGGACCCAGTACTTC.